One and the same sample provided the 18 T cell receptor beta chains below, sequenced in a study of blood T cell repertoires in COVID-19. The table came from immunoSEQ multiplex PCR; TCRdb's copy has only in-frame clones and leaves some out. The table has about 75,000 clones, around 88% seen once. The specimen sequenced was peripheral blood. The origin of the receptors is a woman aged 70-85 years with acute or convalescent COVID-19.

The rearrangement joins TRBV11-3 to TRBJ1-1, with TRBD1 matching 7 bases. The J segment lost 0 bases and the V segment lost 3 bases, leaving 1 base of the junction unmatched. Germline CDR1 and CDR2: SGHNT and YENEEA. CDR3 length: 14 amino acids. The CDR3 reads CASSLDRLNTEAFF. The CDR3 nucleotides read TGTGCCAGCAGCTTGGACAGGTTGAACACTGAAGCTTTCTTT.

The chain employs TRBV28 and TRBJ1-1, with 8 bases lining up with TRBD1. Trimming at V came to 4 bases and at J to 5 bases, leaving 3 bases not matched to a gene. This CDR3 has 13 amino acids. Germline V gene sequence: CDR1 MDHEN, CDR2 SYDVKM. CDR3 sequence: CASSSGGWTEAFF. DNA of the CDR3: TGTGCCAGCAGTTCAGGGGGCTGGACTGAAGCTTTCTTT.

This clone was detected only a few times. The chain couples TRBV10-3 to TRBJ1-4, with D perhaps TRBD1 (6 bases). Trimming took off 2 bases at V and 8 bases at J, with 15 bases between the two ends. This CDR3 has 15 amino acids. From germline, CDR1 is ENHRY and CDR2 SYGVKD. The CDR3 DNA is TGTGCCATCAGTGAGGACAGTGCAGGGGACGAAAAACTGTTTTTT. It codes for CAISEDSAGDEKLFF.

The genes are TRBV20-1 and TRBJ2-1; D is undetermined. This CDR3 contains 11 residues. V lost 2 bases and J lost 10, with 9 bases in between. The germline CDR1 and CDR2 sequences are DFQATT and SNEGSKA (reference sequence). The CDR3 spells CSARPRWEQFF. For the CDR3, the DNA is TGCAGTGCTAGACCCAGATGGGAGCAGTTCTTC.

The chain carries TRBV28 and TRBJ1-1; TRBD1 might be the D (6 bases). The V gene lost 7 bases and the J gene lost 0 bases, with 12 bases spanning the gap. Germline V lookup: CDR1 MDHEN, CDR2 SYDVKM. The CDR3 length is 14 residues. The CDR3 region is CASTRGQLNTEAFF. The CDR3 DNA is TGTGCCAGCACGCGGGGGCAGCTGAACACTGAAGCTTTCTTT.

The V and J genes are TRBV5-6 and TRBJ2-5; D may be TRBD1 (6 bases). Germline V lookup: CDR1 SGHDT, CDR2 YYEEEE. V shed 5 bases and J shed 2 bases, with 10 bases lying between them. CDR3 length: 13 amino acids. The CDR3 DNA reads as TGTGCCAGCAGTTACAGGGAGCAAGAGACCCAGTACTTC. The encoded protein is CASSYREQETQYF.

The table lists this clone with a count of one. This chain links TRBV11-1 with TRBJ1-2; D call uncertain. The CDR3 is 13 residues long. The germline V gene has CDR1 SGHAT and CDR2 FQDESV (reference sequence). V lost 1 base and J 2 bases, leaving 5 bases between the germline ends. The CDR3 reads CASSLGQNYGYTF. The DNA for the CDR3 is TGTGCCAGCAGCTTAGGGCAGAACTATGGCTACACCTTC.

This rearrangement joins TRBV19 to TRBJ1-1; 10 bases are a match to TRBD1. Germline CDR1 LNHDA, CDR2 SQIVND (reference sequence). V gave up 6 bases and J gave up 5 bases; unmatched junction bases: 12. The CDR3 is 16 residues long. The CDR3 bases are TGTGCCAGTAGCCCGCTGCCGGGACAGGGGAATACTGAAGCTTTCTTT. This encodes CASSPLPGQGNTEAFF. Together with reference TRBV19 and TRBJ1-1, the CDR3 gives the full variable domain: DGGITQSPKYLFRKEGQNVTLSCEQNLNHDAMYWYRQDPGQGLRLIYYSQIVNDFQKGDIAEGYSVSREKKESFPLTVTSAQKNPTAFYLCASSPLPGQGNTEAFFGQGTRLTVV.

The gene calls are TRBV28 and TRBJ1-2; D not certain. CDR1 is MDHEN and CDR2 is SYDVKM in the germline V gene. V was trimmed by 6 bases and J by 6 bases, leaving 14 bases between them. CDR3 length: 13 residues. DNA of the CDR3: TGTGCCAGCAGCCCGCCGCGGATACATGGCTACACCTTC. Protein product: CASSPPRIHGYTF.

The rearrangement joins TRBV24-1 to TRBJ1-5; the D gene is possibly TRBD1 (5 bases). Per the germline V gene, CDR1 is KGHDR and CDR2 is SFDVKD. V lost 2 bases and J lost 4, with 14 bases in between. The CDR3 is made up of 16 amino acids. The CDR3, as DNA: TGTGCCACCAGTGATTCGACAGCCTATTTTAATCAGCCCCAGCATTTT. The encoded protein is CATSDSTAYFNQPQHF.

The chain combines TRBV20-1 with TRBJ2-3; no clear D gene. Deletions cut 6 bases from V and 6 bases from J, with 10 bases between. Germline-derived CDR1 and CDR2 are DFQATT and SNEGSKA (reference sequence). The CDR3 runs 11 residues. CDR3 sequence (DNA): TGCAGTGCAGGCCCCGGGGATACGCAGTATTTT. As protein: CSAGPGDTQYF.

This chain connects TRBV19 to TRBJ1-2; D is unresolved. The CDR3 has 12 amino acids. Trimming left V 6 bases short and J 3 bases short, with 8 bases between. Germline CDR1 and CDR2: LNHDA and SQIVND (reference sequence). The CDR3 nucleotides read TGTGCCAGTAGCCTCGGGGACTATGGCTACACCTTC. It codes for CASSLGDYGYTF.

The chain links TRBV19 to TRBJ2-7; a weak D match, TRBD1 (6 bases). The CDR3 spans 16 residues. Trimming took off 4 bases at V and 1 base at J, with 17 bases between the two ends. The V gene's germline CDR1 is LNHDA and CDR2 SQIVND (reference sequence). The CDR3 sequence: CASSNYRDLGSYEQYF. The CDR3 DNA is TGTGCCAGTAGTAACTACAGGGATTTGGGATCCTACGAGCAGTACTTC. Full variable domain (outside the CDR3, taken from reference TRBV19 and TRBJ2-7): DGGITQSPKYLFRKEGQNVTLSCEQNLNHDAMYWYRQDPGQGLRLIYYSQIVNDFQKGDIAEGYSVSREKKESFPLTVTSAQKNPTAFYLCASSNYRDLGSYEQYFGPGTRLTVT.

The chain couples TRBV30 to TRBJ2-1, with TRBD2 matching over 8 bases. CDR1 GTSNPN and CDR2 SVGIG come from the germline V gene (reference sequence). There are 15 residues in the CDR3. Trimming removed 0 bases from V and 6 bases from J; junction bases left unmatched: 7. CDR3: CAWSVPGGRVNEQFF. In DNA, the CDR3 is TGTGCCTGGAGTGTACCGGGAGGGCGCGTCAATGAGCAGTTCTTC.

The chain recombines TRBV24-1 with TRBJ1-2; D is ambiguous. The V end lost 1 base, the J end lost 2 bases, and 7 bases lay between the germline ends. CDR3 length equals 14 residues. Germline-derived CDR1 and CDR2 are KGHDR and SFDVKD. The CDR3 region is CATSDFQANYGYTF. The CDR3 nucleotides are TGTGCCACCAGTGATTTCCAGGCCAACTATGGCTACACCTTC.

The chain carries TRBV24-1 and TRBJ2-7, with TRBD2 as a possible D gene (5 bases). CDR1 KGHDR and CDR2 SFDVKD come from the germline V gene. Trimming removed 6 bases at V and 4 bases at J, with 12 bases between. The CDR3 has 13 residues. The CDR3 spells CATSPGNDYEQYF. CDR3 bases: TGTGCCACCAGTCCGGGGAACGATTACGAGCAGTACTTC.

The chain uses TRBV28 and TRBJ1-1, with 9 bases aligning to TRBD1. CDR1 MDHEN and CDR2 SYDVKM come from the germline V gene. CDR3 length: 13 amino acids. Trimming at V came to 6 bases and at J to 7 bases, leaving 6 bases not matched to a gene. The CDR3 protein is CASRWDRDFEAFF. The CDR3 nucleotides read TGTGCCAGCAGGTGGGACAGGGACTTTGAAGCTTTCTTT.

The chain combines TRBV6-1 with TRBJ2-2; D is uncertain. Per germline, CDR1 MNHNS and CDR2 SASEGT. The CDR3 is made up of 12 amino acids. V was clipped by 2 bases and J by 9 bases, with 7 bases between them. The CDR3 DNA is TGTGCCAGCAGTGAAATGGCTCGGGAGCTGTTTTTT. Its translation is CASSEMARELFF.